Shown below are 23 T cell receptor beta chains from a single sample sequenced in a study of blood T cell repertoires in COVID-19. The assay was immunoSEQ multiplex PCR, and TCRdb's table has in-frame clones only and misses some. The sample carries more than 400,000 clones, roughly 90% recorded once. The sequencing input was PBMCs or T cells enriched from blood (not recorded which). The receptors originated from a woman younger than 35 who had recovered from COVID-19.

This clone appeared once. The rearrangement uses TRBV6-1 and TRBJ2-7; possibly TRBD1 for D (5 bases). Deletions cut 5 bases from V and 7 bases from J, with 15 bases between. The CDR3 length is 13 residues. The germline V gene has CDR1 MNHNS and CDR2 SASEGT. Here the CDR3 reads CASSYVGVREQYF. CDR3 in DNA: TGTGCCAGCAGTTATGTAGGGGTTAGGGAGCAGTACTTC.

This clone was detected a few times. Other DNA sequences in the same sample also yield this CDR3. The chain joins TRBV12-3 or TRBV12-4 to TRBJ2-2, with D perhaps matching TRBD2 (5 bases). The CDR3 is 13 amino acids. With 3 bases removed from V and 5 bases from J, the gap between germline ends came to 7 bases. CDR3 sequence reads: CASSFRGTGELFF. In DNA, the CDR3 is TGTGCCAGCAGTTTCCGGGGTACCGGGGAGCTGTTTTTT.

The J gene is TRBJ2-7, the V gene TRBV2; possible D gene TRBD2, 7 bases. The length of the CDR3 is 11 residues. CDR1 SNHLY and CDR2 FYNNEI come from the germline V gene. Here the CDR3 reads CVRGGDYEQYF. The CDR3 nucleotides read TGTGTGAGAGGGGGGGACTACGAGCAGTACTTC.

This rearrangement joins TRBV18 to TRBJ1-5, with 9 bases identical to TRBD1. The germline V gene encodes CDR1 KGHSH and CDR2 LQKENI. The CDR3 spans 14 residues. V trimming: 5 bases; J trimming: 9 bases; junction bases outside the gene matches: 8. The CDR3 region has the DNA TGTGCCAGCTCAGCACAGGGGGCTGGACGGCCCCAGCATTTT. Translating it yields CASSAQGAGRPQHF. The variable domain in full, completed from reference TRBV18 and TRBJ1-5, reads NAGVMQNPRHLVRRRGQEARLRCSPMKGHSHVYWYRQLPEEGLKFMVYLQKENIIDESGMPKERFSAEFPKEGPSILRIQQVVRGDSAAYFCASSAQGAGRPQHFGDGTRLSIL.

The V and J genes are TRBV30 and TRBJ1-5; D is perhaps TRBD1 (5 bases). The CDR3 runs to 15 residues. V gave up 2 bases and J gave up 1 base, with 12 bases separating them. The germline CDR1 and CDR2 sequences are GTSNPN and SVGIG (reference sequence). CDR3 in DNA: TGTGCCTGGAGTCCGGGGGGAAGGAGCAATCAGCCCCAGCATTTT. This sequence encodes CAWSPGGRSNQPQHF.

The chain couples TRBV27 to TRBJ1-4; D is possibly TRBD1 (5 bases). V was trimmed by 3 bases and J by 5 bases, leaving 10 bases between them. CDR1 is MNHEY and CDR2 is SMNVEV in the germline V gene (reference sequence). The CDR3 runs to 14 residues. CDR3 residues: CASSLGTGNEKLFF. DNA of the CDR3: TGTGCCAGCAGTTTGGGGACTGGAAATGAAAAACTGTTTTTT.

This clone showed up just a few times. V is TRBV19 and J is TRBJ2-7, with D hard to call. The ends were cut back, 2 bases at V and 1 base at J, with 3 bases in the middle. This CDR3 contains 12 residues. CDR1 and CDR2 from the germline V gene are LNHDA and SQIVND (reference sequence). This CDR3 is CASSIPSYEQYF. DNA for the CDR3: TGTGCCAGTAGTATACCGTCCTACGAGCAGTACTTC.

The chain carries TRBV5-1 and TRBJ2-3; D may be TRBD1 (6 bases). Germline CDR1 reads SGHRS; CDR2 reads YFSETQ. The V end lost 3 bases, the J end lost 0 bases, and 8 bases lay between the germline ends. CDR3 size: 14 residues. This CDR3 is CASSWGPSTDTQYF. The DNA of the CDR3 is TGCGCCAGCAGCTGGGGGCCTAGCACAGATACGCAGTATTTT.

The chain recombines TRBV9 with TRBJ2-4, with a possible D match to TRBD1 (6 bases). CDR3 length: 14 amino acids. V lost 0 bases and J lost 4, with 8 bases in between. Germline V gene lookup returns CDR1 SGDLS and CDR2 YYNGEE. CDR3 nucleotides: TGTGCCAGCAGCGTAGTACAGGGAAAAAACATTCAGTACTTC. Protein: CASSVVQGKNIQYF.

J is TRBJ1-5 and V is TRBV5-1; 9 nucleotides agree with TRBD1. The CDR3 extends over 16 amino acids. The V gene's germline CDR1 is SGHRS and CDR2 YFSETQ. The V gene end was trimmed by 4 bases and the J gene end by 3 bases; junction bases not matched to a gene: 8. CDR3 in amino acids: CASSPGTGMINQPQHF. In nucleotides, the CDR3 is TGCGCCAGCAGCCCCGGGACAGGGATGATCAATCAGCCCCAGCATTTT.

J is TRBJ1-6 and V is TRBV3-1 (or the pseudogene TRBV3-2), with 7 bases identical to TRBD1. Germline V gene lookup returns CDR1 LGHDT and CDR2 YNNKEL (reference sequence). The CDR3 sequence is 14 residues long. The junction had 4 bases not matched to a gene; V was cut back by 3 bases and J by 8 bases. CDR3 nucleotides: TGTGCCAGCAGCCATCGGGACAGAGATTCACCCCTCCACTTT. It codes for CASSHRDRDSPLHF.

The chain uses TRBV28 and TRBJ1-2; D is possibly TRBD1 (5 bases). Trimming pared 6 bases from V and 1 base from J, leaving 9 bases between. CDR1 and CDR2 from the germline V gene are MDHEN and SYDVKM. CDR3 length: 13 residues. The CDR3 nucleotides read TGTGCCAGCAGCTCGGGGGTTAACTATGGCTACACCTTC. This codes for CASSSGVNYGYTF.

This clone was found a few times. The chain links TRBV11-1 to TRBJ1-2; D is ambiguous. This CDR3 spans 15 amino acids. Trimming took off 5 bases at V and 6 bases at J, with 19 bases between the two ends. The germline V gene has CDR1 SGHAT and CDR2 FQDESV (reference sequence). CDR3 in amino acids: CASSPREVRTHGYTF. CDR3 DNA sequence: TGTGCCAGCAGCCCCCGGGAAGTGAGGACCCATGGCTACACCTTC.

The V gene is TRBV4-2, the J gene TRBJ2-7; TRBD2 agrees at 10 bases. Trimming took 0 bases from V and 1 from J; bases not matched to a gene: 9. This CDR3 is built from 18 residues. The germline V gene encodes CDR1 LGHNA and CDR2 YNFKEQ. CDR3 nucleotides: TGTGCCAGCAGCCAAGAATCGGGGCAACTAGCGGGGTCCTACGAGCAGTACTTC. Amino acids: CASSQESGQLAGSYEQYF.

The rearrangement uses TRBV11-2 and TRBJ1-3; 8 bases line up with TRBD1. The J segment lost 0 bases and the V segment lost 6 bases, leaving 13 bases of the junction unmatched. There are 18 residues in the CDR3. Germline V CDR1 and CDR2: SGHAT, FQNNGV. The CDR3 is CASSFQTGALLSGNTIYF. The DNA of the CDR3 is TGTGCCAGCAGTTTTCAGACAGGGGCCCTACTCTCTGGAAACACCATATATTTT.

This sequence joins TRBV28 and TRBJ2-5, with TRBD2 identical over 9 bases. Germline CDR1 MDHEN, CDR2 SYDVKM. This CDR3 comprises 15 residues. Losses at the gene ends were 4 bases for V and 5 bases for J; bases not matched to a gene: 8. The CDR3 DNA reads TGTGCCAGCAGTTCCCTCCTAGCGGGGATCGAGACCCAGTACTTC. Translation gives CASSSLLAGIETQYF.

Note on this clone: Other DNA sequences from this sample encode an identical CDR3 as well. The chain carries TRBV12-3 or TRBV12-4 and TRBJ2-1; perhaps TRBD2 as D (6 bases). There are 12 residues in the CDR3. The germline V and J ends were trimmed by 0 bases and 9 bases, with 6 bases remaining between them. The CDR3 here is CASSLAGGEQFF. As DNA, the CDR3 is TGTGCCAGCAGTTTAGCCGGGGGTGAGCAGTTCTTC.

This clone was picked up a small number of times. The V gene is TRBV15, the J gene TRBJ2-2; 7 bases are a match to TRBD1. With 0 bases clipped from V and 8 bases from J, the junction kept 3 bases outside the gene matches. This CDR3 is built from 14 residues. Germline V gives CDR1 LNHNV, CDR2 YYDKDF (reference sequence). The CDR3 here is CATSRDRGSGELFF. In DNA, the CDR3 is TGTGCCACCAGCAGAGACAGGGGGAGTGGGGAGCTGTTTTTT.

The gene calls are TRBV12-5 and TRBJ2-1, with TRBD1 matching 9 bases. V lost 1 base and J lost 14; bases outside the gene matches: 6. This CDR3 is built from 13 residues. In germline, CDR1 is LGHNT, CDR2 FRNRAP. CDR3 protein: CASGLGETGGKFF. In nucleotides, the CDR3 is TGTGCTAGTGGTTTGGGGGAAACAGGGGGCAAGTTCTTC.

The rearrangement uses TRBV19 and TRBJ2-7; TRBD1 is a possible D gene (6 bases). The V end lost 6 bases, the J end lost 2 bases, and 14 bases lay between the germline ends. Germline-derived CDR1 and CDR2 are LNHDA and SQIVND (reference sequence). This CDR3 has 14 residues. Written as DNA, the CDR3 is TGTGCCAGTAGCAATGTGGGACAAACCTACGAGCAGTACTTC. It codes for CASSNVGQTYEQYF.

J is TRBJ2-2 and V is TRBV9; unclear D gene. V lost 0 bases and J lost 6, with 12 bases in between. Germline V gene sequence: CDR1 SGDLS, CDR2 YYNGEE. CDR3 size: 15 residues. CDR3 protein: CASSVAIEEAGELFF. CDR3 bases: TGTGCCAGCAGCGTAGCTATTGAGGAAGCCGGGGAGCTGTTTTTT.

The DNA for the CDR3 is TGTGCCAGCAGCCAGGGGCCTTATCAGCCCCAGCATTTT. Amino acid sequence: CASSQGPYQPQHF. V usage is TRBV3-1 (or the pseudogene TRBV3-2) and J usage is TRBJ1-5, with a tentative D call TRBD1 (5 bases). The CDR3 contains 13 residues. V was clipped by 3 bases and J by 5 bases, with 8 bases between them. CDR1 is LGHDT, CDR2 YNNKEL, per germline (reference sequence).

The chain joins TRBV12-5 to TRBJ1-1; D is unresolved. Trimming removed 5 bases from V and 5 bases from J, with 18 bases in between. This CDR3 is 15 amino acids long. Per germline, CDR1 LGHNT and CDR2 FRNRAP. CDR3 nucleotide sequence: TGTGCTAGTGGTCCGACGGGAGGCACGAGGACTGAAGCTTTCTTT. It encodes CASGPTGGTRTEAFF.